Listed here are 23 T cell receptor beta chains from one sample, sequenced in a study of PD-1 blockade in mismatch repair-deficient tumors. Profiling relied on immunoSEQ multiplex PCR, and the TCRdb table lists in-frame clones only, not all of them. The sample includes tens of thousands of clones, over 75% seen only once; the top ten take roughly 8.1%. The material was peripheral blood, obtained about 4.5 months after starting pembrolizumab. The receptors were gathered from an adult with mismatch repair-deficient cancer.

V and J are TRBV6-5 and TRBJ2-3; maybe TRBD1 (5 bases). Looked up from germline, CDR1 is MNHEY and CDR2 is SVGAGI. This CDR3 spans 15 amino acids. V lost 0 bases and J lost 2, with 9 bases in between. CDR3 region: CASSYSAGSTDTQYF. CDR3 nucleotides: TGTGCCAGCAGTTACTCGGCAGGGTCCACAGATACGCAGTATTTT.

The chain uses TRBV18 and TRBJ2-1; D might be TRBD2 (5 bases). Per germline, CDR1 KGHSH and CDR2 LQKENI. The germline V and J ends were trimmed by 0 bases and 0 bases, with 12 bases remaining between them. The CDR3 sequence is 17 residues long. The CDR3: CASSPPSGLSSYNEQFF. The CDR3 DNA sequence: TGTGCCAGCTCACCACCGTCGGGGTTGAGCTCCTACAATGAGCAGTTCTTC.

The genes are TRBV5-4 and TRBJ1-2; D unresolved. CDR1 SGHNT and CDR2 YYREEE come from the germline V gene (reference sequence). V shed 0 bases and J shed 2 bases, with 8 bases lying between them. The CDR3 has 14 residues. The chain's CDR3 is CASSLGVANYGYTF. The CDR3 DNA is TGTGCCAGCAGCTTGGGAGTAGCAAACTATGGCTACACCTTC.

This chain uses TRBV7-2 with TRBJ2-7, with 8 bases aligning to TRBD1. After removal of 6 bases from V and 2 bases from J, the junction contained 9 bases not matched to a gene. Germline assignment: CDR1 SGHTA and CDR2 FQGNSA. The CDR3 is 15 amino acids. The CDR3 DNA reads TGTGCCAGCAGTCGGGACAGGACTCTACCCTACGAGCAGTACTTC. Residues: CASSRDRTLPYEQYF.

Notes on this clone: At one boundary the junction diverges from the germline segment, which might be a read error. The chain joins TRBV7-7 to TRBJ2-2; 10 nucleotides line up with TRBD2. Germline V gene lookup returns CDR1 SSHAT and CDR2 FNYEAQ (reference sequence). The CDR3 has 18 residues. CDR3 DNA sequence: TGTGCTAGCAGCTTAAATCTAGCGGGAGATAGTCGTACCGGGGAGCTGTTTTTT. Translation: CASSLNLAGDSRTGELFF.

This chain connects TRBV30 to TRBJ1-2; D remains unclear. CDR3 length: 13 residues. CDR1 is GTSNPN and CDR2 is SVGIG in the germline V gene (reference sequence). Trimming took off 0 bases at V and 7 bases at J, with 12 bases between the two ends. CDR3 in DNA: TGTGCCTGGAGTGTAGAGGGTCGTGGTGGCTACACCTTC. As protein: CAWSVEGRGGYTF.

The CDR3 region is CSVELGLNTEAFF. The DNA of the CDR3 is TGCAGCGTTGAATTGGGCTTGAACACTGAAGCTTTCTTT. This chain uses TRBV29-1 with TRBJ1-1, with D unresolved. The ends were cut back, 2 bases at V and 0 bases at J, with 7 bases in the middle. The CDR3 runs 13 residues. Per the germline V gene, CDR1 is SQVTM and CDR2 is ANQGSEA.

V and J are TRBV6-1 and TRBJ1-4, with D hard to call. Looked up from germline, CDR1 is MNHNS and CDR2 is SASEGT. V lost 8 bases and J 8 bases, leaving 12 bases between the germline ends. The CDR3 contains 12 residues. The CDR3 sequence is CASSAISEKLFF. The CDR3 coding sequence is TGTGCCAGCTCCGCCATATCCGAAAAACTGTTTTTT.

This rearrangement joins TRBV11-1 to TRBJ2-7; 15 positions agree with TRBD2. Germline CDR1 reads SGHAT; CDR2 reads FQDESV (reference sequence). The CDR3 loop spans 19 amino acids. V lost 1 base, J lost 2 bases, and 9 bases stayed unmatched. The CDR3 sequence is CASSLVSGGTSGRTYEQYF. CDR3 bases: TGTGCCAGCAGCTTAGTATCCGGTGGGACTAGCGGGAGGACCTACGAGCAGTACTTC.

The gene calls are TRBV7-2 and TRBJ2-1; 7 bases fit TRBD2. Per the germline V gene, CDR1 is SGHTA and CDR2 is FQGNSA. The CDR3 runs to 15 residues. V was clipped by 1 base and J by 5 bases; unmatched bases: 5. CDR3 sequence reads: CASSLGGRVNNEQFF. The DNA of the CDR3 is TGTGCCAGCAGCTTAGGCGGGAGAGTCAACAATGAGCAGTTCTTC.

The CDR3 DNA reads as TGCAGTGCTACAGGGAGTGGAGGCTACACCTTC. This codes for CSATGSGGYTF. V is TRBV20-1 and J is TRBJ1-2; tentative D call: TRBD1 (5 bases). The CDR3 length is 11 residues. V shed 4 bases and J shed 8 bases, with 11 bases lying between them. The germline CDR1 and CDR2 sequences are DFQATT and SNEGSKA (reference sequence).

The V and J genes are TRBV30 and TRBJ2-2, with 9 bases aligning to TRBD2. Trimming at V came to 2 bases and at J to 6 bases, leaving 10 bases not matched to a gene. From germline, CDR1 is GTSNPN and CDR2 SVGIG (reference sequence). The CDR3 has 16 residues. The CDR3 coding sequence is TGTGCCTGGAGTTTAGGAAGGACTAGCGAGGCCGGGGAGCTGTTTTTT. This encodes CAWSLGRTSEAGELFF.

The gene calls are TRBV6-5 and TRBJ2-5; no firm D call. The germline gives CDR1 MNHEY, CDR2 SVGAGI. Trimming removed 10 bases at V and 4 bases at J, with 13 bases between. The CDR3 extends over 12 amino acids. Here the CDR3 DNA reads TGTGCCACCAAGTATGATCGAGAGACCCAGTACTTC. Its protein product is CATKYDRETQYF.

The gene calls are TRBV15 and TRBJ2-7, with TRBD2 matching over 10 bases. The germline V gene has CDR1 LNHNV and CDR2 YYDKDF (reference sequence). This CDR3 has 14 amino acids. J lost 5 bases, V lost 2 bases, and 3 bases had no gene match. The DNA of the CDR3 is TGTGCCACCAGCAGACTAGCGGGAGTCGACGAGCAGTACTTC. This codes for CATSRLAGVDEQYF.

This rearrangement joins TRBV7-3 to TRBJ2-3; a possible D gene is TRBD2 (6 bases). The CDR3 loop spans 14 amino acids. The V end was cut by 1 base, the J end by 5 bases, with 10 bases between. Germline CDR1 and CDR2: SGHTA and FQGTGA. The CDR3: CASSLNSGRDTQYF. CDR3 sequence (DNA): TGTGCCAGCAGCTTAAATAGCGGCAGAGATACGCAGTATTTT. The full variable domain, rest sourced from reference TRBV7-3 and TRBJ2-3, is GAGVSQTPSNKVTEKGKYVELRCDPISGHTALYWYRQSLGQGPEFLIYFQGTGAADDSGLPNDRFFAVRPEGSVSTLKIQRTERGDSAVYLCASSLNSGRDTQYFGPGTRLTVL.

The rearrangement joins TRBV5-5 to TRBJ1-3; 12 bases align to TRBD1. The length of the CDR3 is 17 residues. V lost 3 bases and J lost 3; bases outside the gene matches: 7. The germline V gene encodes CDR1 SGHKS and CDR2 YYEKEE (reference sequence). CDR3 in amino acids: CASSSGTGGAYGNTIYF. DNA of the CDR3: TGTGCCAGCAGCTCCGGGACAGGGGGCGCTTATGGAAACACCATATATTTT.

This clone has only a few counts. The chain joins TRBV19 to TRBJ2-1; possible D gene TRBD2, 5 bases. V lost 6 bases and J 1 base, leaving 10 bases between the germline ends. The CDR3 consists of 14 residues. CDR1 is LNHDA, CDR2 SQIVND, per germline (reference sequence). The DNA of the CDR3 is TGTGCCAGTAGATTTAGCGAATCCTACAATGAGCAGTTCTTC. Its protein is CASRFSESYNEQFF.

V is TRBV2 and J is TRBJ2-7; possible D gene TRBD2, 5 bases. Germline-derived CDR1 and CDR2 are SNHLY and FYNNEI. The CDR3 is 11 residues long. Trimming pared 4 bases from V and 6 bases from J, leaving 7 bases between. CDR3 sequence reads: CASSVRVEQYF. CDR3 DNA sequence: TGTGCCAGCAGTGTGCGGGTCGAGCAGTACTTC.

The chain's CDR3 is CASSPTRLMNTEAFF. Written as DNA, the CDR3 is TGTGCCAGCAGCCCCACTAGGCTGATGAACACTGAAGCTTTCTTT. The chain has TRBV7-9 and TRBJ1-1; D is undetermined. The CDR3 has 15 residues. Trimming stripped 5 bases from V and 0 bases from J, with 13 bases between. The germline V gene has CDR1 SEHNR and CDR2 FQNEAQ (reference sequence). Supplemented by reference TRBV7-9 and TRBJ1-1, the full variable domain reads DTGVSQNPRHKITKRGQNVTFRCDPISEHNRLYWYRQTLGQGPEFLTYFQNEAQLEKSRLLSDRFSAERPKGSFSTLEIQRTEQGDSAMYLCASSPTRLMNTEAFFGQGTRLTVV.

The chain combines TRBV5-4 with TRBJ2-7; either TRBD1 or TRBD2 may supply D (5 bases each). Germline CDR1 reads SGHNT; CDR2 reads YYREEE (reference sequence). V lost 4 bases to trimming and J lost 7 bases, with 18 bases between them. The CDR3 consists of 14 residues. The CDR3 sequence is CASSPGTHSSEQYF. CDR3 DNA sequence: TGTGCCAGCAGCCCCGGGACGCACAGTAGTGAGCAGTACTTC. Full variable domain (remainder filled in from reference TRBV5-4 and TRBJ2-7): ETGVTQSPTHLIKTRGQQVTLRCSSQSGHNTVSWYQQALGQGPQFIFQYYREEENGRGNFPPRFSGLQFPNYSSELNVNALELDDSALYLCASSPGTHSSEQYFGPGTRLTVT.

CDR3 sequence: CASTNAREFGMNTEAFF. Written as DNA, the CDR3 is TGTGCCAGTACTAATGCCCGCGAGTTCGGAATGAACACTGAAGCTTTCTTT. The J gene is TRBJ1-1, the V gene TRBV19, with unresolved D. Trimming removed 7 bases from V and 0 bases from J, with 21 bases in between. Germline loops: CDR1 LNHDA, CDR2 SQIVND (reference sequence). This CDR3 is 17 amino acids long.

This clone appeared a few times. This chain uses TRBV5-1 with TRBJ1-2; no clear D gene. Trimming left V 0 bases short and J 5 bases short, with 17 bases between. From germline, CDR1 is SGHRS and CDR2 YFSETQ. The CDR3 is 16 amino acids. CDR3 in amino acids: CASSLDPTSALYGYTF. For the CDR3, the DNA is TGCGCCAGCAGCTTGGATCCAACAAGCGCCCTGTATGGCTACACCTTC.

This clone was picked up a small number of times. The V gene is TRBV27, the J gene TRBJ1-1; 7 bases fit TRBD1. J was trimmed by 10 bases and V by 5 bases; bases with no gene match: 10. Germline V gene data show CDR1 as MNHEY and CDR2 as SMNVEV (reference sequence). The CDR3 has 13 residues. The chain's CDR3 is CASSPIRQGAAFF. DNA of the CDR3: TGTGCCAGCAGTCCAATAAGACAGGGCGCAGCTTTCTTT.